This note documents a single T cell receptor beta chain sequence. Its cognate antigen has yet to be identified. One base away there is no much larger clone; base qualities are not given. One collaborating source in Seattle enrolled patients during active infection and followed them longitudinally through the course of disease. Collaborating institutions collected whole blood in K2EDTA tubes following their own protocols. Collaborator samples were shipped for TCRbeta analysis as frozen whole blood, isolated PBMCs, or DNA extracted from either sample type. V loses 6 bases, J loses 4 bases, and the germline ends lie 6 bases apart. The CDR3, cysteine through phenylalanine, is 11 amino acids long. Only the CDR3 region is kept as DNA, spanning 33 bases read in frame from base 1. The germline V gene sets CDR1 to SNHLY and CDR2 to FYNNEI. The source of the sample is a study of blood T cell repertoires in COVID-19 (TCRdb year 2020). Background on the whole study: Samples from collaborators originated in the United States, Italy and Spain and spanned both the acute and convalescent phases of COVID-19. The samples were drawn from the first 160 participants of the ongoing ImmuneRACE study and from some 1,300 subjects provided by 6 global collaborators. The repertoires were released in a freely available public database intended as a resource for research on the immune response to SARS-CoV-2. Deeply sampled blood TCRbeta repertoires from subjects exposed to, actively infected with, or recovered from COVID-19 were included in the dataset. The prospective study material was composed of cDNA or gDNA derived from T cells, B-cell-depleted T cells, or PBMCs. A de-identified subject ID, COVID-19 status, age in years and sex were almost always included in the sample metadata. Where available, HLA class I and class II types were obtained from metadata supplied by the sample provider rather than from assay-based typing.

Study-wide findings and limitations: The amount of clinical and demographic metadata varied by source and participant and was provided uncurated.

TCRbeta CDR3 regions were amplified from genomic DNA using the immunoSEQ Assay, a bias-controlled multiplex PCR. The study's processing was this. The number of nucleated cells in each sample was estimated from the amplification of reference gene primers within the assay. To quantify the absolute abundance of each unique TCRbeta CDR3 rearrangement, sequence reads were collapsed and filtered. For each sample, productive Simpson clonality was calculated by taking the square root of Simpson's diversity index across productive rearrangements. The table was pulled from immuneACCESS by TCRdb, which kept in-frame rearrangements only. Such tables lose some clones; where checked, under half of the loss comes from unresolved V genes, and the rest has no known cause. That table gives V, J and clone size, and the DNA gave D and trimming. The sample table lists 110,000 or so clones, more than 80% of them with a count of one. The top ten hold roughly 5% of the sample.

The sequenced sample was peripheral blood. This receptor chain uses TRBV2 and TRBJ1-1; TRBD1 is a weak D gene call, 6 bases matching. This sequence was found in a woman aged 55-75 years with COVID-19, enrolled during active disease. Here is the DNA: TGTGCCAGCAGAGGGGGCACTGAAGCTTTCTTT. It codes for CASRGGTEAFF.